This TCR beta chain came from a study of liver allograft versus peripheral blood T cells. Study at large: The authors compared T cell receptor repertoires in transplanted livers with those in the peripheral blood of recipients.

TCRdb reanalysed the reads using MiXCR and keeps one entry per CDR3 protein. The repertoire holds some 3,800 distinct CDR3 sequences, 11% to 15% seen once, with approximately 10% in the top ten. Study-wide results and limits: Reportedly, liver allograft T cell receptor repertoires differed from peripheral blood ones.

The CDR3 is 17 amino acids. Trimming removed 2 bases from V and 9 bases from J; junction bases left unmatched: 13. Germline CDR1 reads ENHRY; CDR2 reads SYGVKD. This clonotype is classed as medium-sized. Its antigen is as yet unknown. This chain links TRBV10-3 with TRBJ2-3; 11 bases match TRBD2. The TCR was taken from a human patient who had a liver transplant. A subset of T cells may come from the graft donor. CDR3 amino acids: CAISEPRTSGLWCTQYF. CDR3 nucleotides: TGTGCCATCAGTGAGCCCCGGACTAGCGGGCTGTGGTGCACGCAGTATTTT.